The next 29 T cell receptor beta chains were all read from a single sample in a study of HIV-infected children after antiretroviral therapy interruption. This sample's treatment: PENTA 11 planned treatment interruption arm or continuous ART arm. A 3' RACE protocol on RNA, with unique molecular identifiers, produced the TCR library. Using its own MiXCR run on the 3' RACE reads, TCRdb lists one record per CDR3 protein. This table has approximately 96,000 distinct CDR3 sequences, approximately 6.9% appearing once. This specimen was CD45RA+ CD4+ T cells from PBMCs, pooled from several time points, taken from a donor given antiretroviral therapy, either interrupted or continuous. Subset noted: naive CD4+ CD45RA+ CD45RO- T cells. These receptors originate from a pool of human donors with HIV.

This clonotype has only a few counts. The chain employs TRBV4-1 and TRBJ2-3, with 14 positions matching TRBD2. With V trimmed by 0 bases and J by 3 bases, 11 bases remained unmatched. Germline V gene sequence: CDR1 MGHRA, CDR2 YSYEKL. This CDR3 contains 20 residues. In DNA, the CDR3 is TGCGCCAGCAGCCAAGATCTGGGACTAGCGGGGGATGTAACTACAGATACGCAGTATTTT. Translation: CASSQDLGLAGDVTTDTQYF.

There are many counts of this clonotype. The chain uses TRBV29-1 and TRBJ2-7; no firm D call. V lost 4 bases and J 2 bases, leaving 15 bases between the germline ends. This CDR3 contains 14 residues. Germline lookup yields CDR1 SQVTM and CDR2 ANQGSEA. CDR3 in amino acids: CSVALLTRTYEQYF. CDR3 DNA sequence: TGCAGCGTTGCCTTATTAACCAGGACCTACGAGCAGTACTTC.

This clonotype has only a few counts. The V call is TRBV18, the J call TRBJ1-2, with a weak D call TRBD1 (5 bases). V shed 3 bases and J shed 4 bases, with 9 bases lying between them. Germline V gene lookup returns CDR1 KGHSH and CDR2 LQKENI. CDR3 length: 13 amino acids. The CDR3 sequence is CASSPGTAYGYTF. The CDR3 DNA sequence: TGTGCCAGCTCACCCGGGACGGCCTATGGCTACACCTTC.

This clonotype was seen ten or more times. The chain recombines TRBV18 with TRBJ2-3, with D possibly matching TRBD1 (6 bases). The V end was cut by 1 base, the J end by 0 bases, with 11 bases between. The V gene's germline CDR1 is KGHSH and CDR2 LQKENI. The CDR3 has 16 residues. CDR3 sequence reads: CASSPRGHASTDTQYF. In nucleotides, the CDR3 is TGTGCCAGCTCACCACGGGGGCATGCCAGCACAGATACGCAGTATTTT.

With respect to this clonotype: The junction and the germline gene differ at one end; a read error may be behind it. This chain connects TRBV5-1 to TRBJ1-3, with unresolved D. The CDR3 has 14 amino acids. Germline V lookup: CDR1 SGHRS, CDR2 YFSETQ. CDR3 amino acids: CASSLGGSGNTKYF. The CDR3 DNA reads as TGCGCCAGCAGCTTGGGTGGATCTGGAAATACCAAATATTTT.

The rearrangement uses TRBV3-1 and TRBJ2-7; 9 positions agree with TRBD1. This CDR3 comprises 11 residues. Germline V gene data show CDR1 as LGHDT and CDR2 as YNNKEL (reference sequence). The DNA for the CDR3 is TGTGCCAGCAGCTTTTCGACAGGGGGGATCGTC. Amino acids: CASSFSTGGIV.

This clonotype counts as medium-sized. At one end the junction does not follow the germline gene, possibly because of a read error. The chain uses TRBV30 and TRBJ2-7; TRBD2 might be the D (7 bases). Germline V CDR1 and CDR2: GTSNPN, SVGIG (reference sequence). CDR3 length: 14 amino acids. For the CDR3, the DNA is TGTGCCTGGAAAGGGACTGGGGGGGCGCACGAACAGTACTTC. Protein: CAWKGTGGAHEQYF.

The chain uses TRBV7-2 and TRBJ2-7, with D unclear. Trimming took off 5 bases at V and 6 bases at J, with 20 bases between the two ends. CDR1 SGHTA and CDR2 FQGNSA come from the germline V gene. CDR3 length: 15 amino acids. The CDR3 loop reads CASSPAPTLRSEQYF. The CDR3 nucleotides read TGTGCCAGCAGCCCCGCCCCGACACTCCGGAGCGAGCAGTACTTC.

In this sample, this clonotype turned up many times. V is TRBV5-4 and J is TRBJ2-3, with D possibly being TRBD2 (5 bases). The germline V and J ends were trimmed by 1 base and 1 base, with 10 bases remaining between them. The CDR3 runs to 15 residues. The germline gives CDR1 SGHNT, CDR2 YYREEE (reference sequence). DNA of the CDR3: TGTGCCAGCAGCTTGACGGGGTCCCGCACAGATACGCAGTATTTT. Protein: CASSLTGSRTDTQYF. Full variable domain (missing parts from reference TRBV5-4 and TRBJ2-3): ETGVTQSPTHLIKTRGQQVTLRCSSQSGHNTVSWYQQALGQGPQFIFQYYREEENGRGNFPPRFSGLQFPNYSSELNVNALELDDSALYLCASSLTGSRTDTQYFGPGTRLTVL.

This clonotype showed up many times. CDR3 coding DNA: TGTGCCAGCAGCTTAGTGGGGTGGGACGAGCAGTACTTC. Residues: CASSLVGWDEQYF. This rearrangement joins TRBV13 to TRBJ2-7; no definite D call. The CDR3 contains 13 residues. The germline CDR1 and CDR2 sequences are PRHDT and FYEKMQ (reference sequence). Trimming stripped 1 base from V and 5 bases from J, with 9 bases between.

This clonotype was seen many times. The V gene is TRBV10-2, the J gene TRBJ2-3, with D unresolved. Germline CDR1 WSHSY, CDR2 SAAADI. Trimming stripped 0 bases from V and 7 bases from J, with 5 bases between. The CDR3 extends over 12 amino acids. CDR3 nucleotides: TGCGCCAGCAGTGAGTCGGGGAATACGCAGTATTTT. Its translation is CASSESGNTQYF.

This clonotype has a count of ten or more. This sequence joins TRBV12-3 or TRBV12-4 and TRBJ1-6, with D uncertain. V was pared by 3 bases and J by 7 bases, with 10 bases between. The CDR3 extends over 14 amino acids. The CDR3 sequence is CASSFPLLNSPLHF. DNA of the CDR3: TGTGCCAGCAGTTTCCCTCTACTGAATTCACCCCTCCACTTT.

The V and J genes are TRBV6-1 and TRBJ2-5, with D possibly TRBD1 on 5 matching bases. Between the trimmed V and J ends, which lost 6 bases and 1 base, there was a span of 9 bases. Germline V gives CDR1 MNHNS, CDR2 SASEGT. The length of the CDR3 is 13 residues. CDR3 nucleotides: TGTGCCAGCAGCAGGGCAGTCCAAGAGACCCAGTACTTC. This gives the protein CASSRAVQETQYF.

This clonotype was recorded at least ten times. This chain links TRBV20-1 with TRBJ2-3; possibly TRBD1 for D (6 bases). The CDR3 spans 13 residues. Deletions cut 4 bases from V and 0 bases from J, with 8 bases between. CDR1 is DFQATT and CDR2 is SNEGSKA in the germline V gene (reference sequence). CDR3: CSATDRSTDTQYF. Here the CDR3 DNA reads TGCAGTGCTACCGACAGGAGCACAGATACGCAGTATTTT.

This clonotype was detected a few times. The rearrangement uses TRBV10-3 and TRBJ2-2; 15 bases agree with TRBD2. CDR3 length: 20 amino acids. V dropped 7 bases and J dropped 0; count of bases not matched to a gene: 12. CDR1 is ENHRY, CDR2 SYGVKD, per germline. The CDR3 region is CAITTGLAGGIPANTGELFF. The CDR3 nucleotides are TGTGCCATCACCACGGGACTAGCGGGGGGAATACCAGCGAACACCGGGGAGCTGTTTTTT.

This clonotype was recorded many times. This rearrangement joins TRBV4-2 to TRBJ2-7; D unclear. From germline, CDR1 is LGHNA and CDR2 YNFKEQ. Trimming removed 2 bases from V and 0 bases from J, with 11 bases in between. The CDR3 is 15 amino acids. The CDR3 region has the DNA TGTGCCAGCAGCCAAAGGCAGCTTAACTCCTACGAGCAGTACTTC. Protein sequence: CASSQRQLNSYEQYF.

This clonotype has at least ten counts. The rearrangement joins TRBV19 to TRBJ2-6; 7 nucleotides agree with TRBD1. Germline V gives CDR1 LNHDA, CDR2 SQIVND (reference sequence). The ends lost 5 bases at V and 4 bases at J; junction bases unmatched: 5. The CDR3 consists of 15 residues. CDR3 protein: CASSLGGSGANVLTF. CDR3 in DNA: TGTGCCAGTAGTCTAGGGGGCTCCGGGGCCAACGTCCTGACTTTC. The whole variable domain, filled in from reference TRBV19 and TRBJ2-6, reads DGGITQSPKYLFRKEGQNVTLSCEQNLNHDAMYWYRQDPGQGLRLIYYSQIVNDFQKGDIAEGYSVSREKKESFPLTVTSAQKNPTAFYLCASSLGGSGANVLTFGAGSRLTVL.

At least ten counts were recorded for this clonotype. This chain uses TRBV20-1 with TRBJ1-1; D not certain. CDR1 is DFQATT, CDR2 SNEGSKA, per germline (reference sequence). The germline V and J ends were trimmed by 5 bases and 1 base, with 5 bases remaining between them. CDR3 length equals 11 residues. In DNA, the CDR3 is TGCAGTGCTCCCGAGAACACTGAAGCTTTCTTT. The encoded protein is CSAPENTEAFF.

This clonotype was seen ten or more times. The gene calls are TRBV7-3 and TRBJ2-1, with 7 bases matching TRBD2. The J segment lost 0 bases and the V segment lost 3 bases, leaving 5 bases of the junction unmatched. Looked up from germline, CDR1 is SGHTA and CDR2 is FQGTGA. CDR3 length: 16 amino acids. The CDR3: CASSLTAGSSYNEQFF. DNA of the CDR3: TGTGCCAGCAGCTTGACAGCGGGGAGCTCCTACAATGAGCAGTTCTTC.

This clonotype was seen ten or more times. The chain links TRBV19 to TRBJ2-7; 7 bases agree with TRBD2. V shed 3 bases, J shed 0 bases, and the junction held 8 bases outside the gene matches. Per germline, CDR1 LNHDA and CDR2 SQIVND (reference sequence). CDR3 length: 16 amino acids. CDR3 coding DNA: TGTGCCAGTAGTATGGTTGGCAGCGGGGTCTCCTACGAGCAGTACTTC. It encodes CASSMVGSGVSYEQYF.

This clonotype occurred many times. The V gene is TRBV12-3 or TRBV12-4, the J gene TRBJ1-2; tentative D call: TRBD1 (5 bases). The V end lost 6 bases, the J end lost 0 bases, and 17 bases lay between the germline ends. The CDR3 totals 16 residues. The CDR3 reads CASSLQLRQTNYGYTF. The CDR3, as DNA: TGTGCCAGCAGCCTCCAGTTGAGACAGACTAACTATGGCTACACCTTC.

This clonotype showed up many times. The rearrangement uses TRBV20-1 and TRBJ1-2, with TRBD1 as a possible D gene (5 bases). The CDR3 extends over 15 amino acids. V lost 0 bases, J lost 1 base, and 12 bases lay in between. Germline CDR1 is DFQATT and CDR2 is SNEGSKA (reference sequence). CDR3 sequence reads: CSARDPGHNNYGYTF. In DNA, the CDR3 is TGCAGTGCTAGAGATCCTGGACACAATAACTATGGCTACACCTTC.

This clonotype was seen at least ten times. The chain couples TRBV2 to TRBJ2-2; 7 positions agree with TRBD2. The CDR3 spans 15 residues. The ends lost 6 bases at V and 1 base at J; junction bases unmatched: 5. Germline V gene data show CDR1 as SNHLY and CDR2 as FYNNEI. CDR3 bases: TGTGCCAGCAGAGTGACTAGCCTGAACACCGGGGAGCTGTTTTTT. The encoded protein is CASRVTSLNTGELFF.

The sample holds many counts of this clonotype. The rearrangement uses TRBV19 and TRBJ2-5, with TRBD1 identical over 9 bases. The CDR3 has 16 amino acids. Germline values: CDR1 LNHDA, CDR2 SQIVND (reference sequence). The ends lost 6 bases at V and 3 bases at J; junction bases unmatched: 11. CDR3 sequence (DNA): TGTGCCAGTAGCCCCCGGAACAGGGGGCTAAAAGAGACCCAGTACTTC. Its protein product is CASSPRNRGLKETQYF.

This clonotype came up many times. An end of the junction does not agree with germline; a read error may underlie this. The genes are TRBV19 and TRBJ2-5, with 7 bases that match TRBD1. Germline V lookup: CDR1 LNHDA, CDR2 SQIVND (reference sequence). This CDR3 spans 13 amino acids. The CDR3, as DNA: TGTGCCAGCAGTATCACAGGGGAAGACACCCAGTACTTT. This gives the protein CASSITGEDTQYF.

The chain has TRBV7-2 and TRBJ2-5; unclear D gene. Trimming left V 1 base short and J 3 bases short, with 12 bases between. CDR3 size: 15 residues. CDR1 is SGHTA and CDR2 is FQGNSA in the germline V gene. CDR3 nucleotide sequence: TGTGCCAGCAGCTTAGTTTTAAAACGGGAAGAGACCCAGTACTTC. Translation: CASSLVLKREETQYF. The full variable domain, completed using reference TRBV7-2 and TRBJ2-5, is GAGVSQSPSNKVTEKGKDVELRCDPISGHTALYWYRQSLGQGLEFLIYFQGNSAPDKSGLPSDRFSAERTGGSVSTLTIQRTQQEDSAVYLCASSLVLKREETQYFGPGTRLLVL.

The table lists this clonotype with many counts. This rearrangement joins TRBV15 to TRBJ2-7; possible D gene TRBD2, 6 bases. V lost 3 bases, J lost 2 bases, and 11 bases lay in between. This CDR3 has 14 residues. The germline CDR1 and CDR2 sequences are LNHNV and YYDKDF (reference sequence). Here the CDR3 DNA reads TGTGCCACCAGCAGGGGCGGGGCAGCCTACGAGCAGTACTTC. Its translation: CATSRGGAAYEQYF.

The rearrangement uses TRBV29-1 and TRBJ2-5; D is undetermined. Trimming shortened V by 3 bases and J by 1 base, and 9 bases separated the two germline ends. The germline V gene has CDR1 SQVTM and CDR2 ANQGSEA. This CDR3 spans 13 amino acids. CDR3 coding DNA: TGCAGCGTTGACCCGGACGGCCAAGAGACCCAGTACTTC. Amino acids: CSVDPDGQETQYF.

J is TRBJ1-2 and V is TRBV9; D gene unclear. CDR3 length equals 15 residues. Per the germline V gene, CDR1 is SGDLS and CDR2 is YYNGEE. V was cut by 3 bases and J by 2 bases, with 14 bases left in between. The CDR3 reads CASSGQLRGNYGYTF. The DNA for the CDR3 is TGTGCCAGCAGCGGACAATTACGGGGAAACTATGGCTACACCTTC. Looking up the rest from reference TRBV9 and TRBJ1-2 gives the full variable domain: DSGVTQTPKHLITATGQRVTLRCSPRSGDLSVYWYQQSLDQGLQFLIQYYNGEERAKGNILERFSAQQFPDLHSELNLSSLELGDSALYFCASSGQLRGNYGYTFGSGTRLTVV.